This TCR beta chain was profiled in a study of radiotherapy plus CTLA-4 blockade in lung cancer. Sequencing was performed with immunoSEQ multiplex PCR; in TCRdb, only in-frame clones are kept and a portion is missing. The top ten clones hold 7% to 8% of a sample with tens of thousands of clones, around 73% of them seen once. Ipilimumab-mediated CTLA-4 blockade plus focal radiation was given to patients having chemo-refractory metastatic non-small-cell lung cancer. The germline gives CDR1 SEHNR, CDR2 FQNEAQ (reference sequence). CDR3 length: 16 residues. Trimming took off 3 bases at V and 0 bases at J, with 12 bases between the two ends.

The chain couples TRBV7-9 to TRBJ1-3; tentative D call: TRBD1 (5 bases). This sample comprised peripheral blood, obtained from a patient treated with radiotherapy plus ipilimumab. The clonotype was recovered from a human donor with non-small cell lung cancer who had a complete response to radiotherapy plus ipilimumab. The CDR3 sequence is CASSLYRQFSGNTIYF. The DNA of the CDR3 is TGTGCCAGCAGCTTGTACCGACAGTTCTCTGGAAACACCATATATTTT.